Listed below are T cell receptor beta chains from one sample, sequenced in a study of prognosis after radiotherapy for stage I lung cancer. In TCRdb, the multiplex PCR reads were re-called with MiXCR into one record per CDR3 protein. The repertoire holds 13,000 to 15,000 distinct CDR3 sequences, with about half as singletons. The sequencing used PBMCs, collected before or after stereotactic body radiation therapy (not recorded which). Source of these receptors: a donor over 45 with non-small cell lung cancer. The CDR3 runs from the conserved cysteine through the conserved F or W. The D gene is left open where the match is weak. Where a row states a size, it is once, few, many or the class of an expanded clone; other rows omit it.

abundance	v_gene	d_gene	j_gene	CDR3aa	CDR3nt
-	TRBV15	-	TRBJ1-2	CSTSRDRVGPGYTF	TGTTCCACCAGCAGGGATCGAGTAGGGCCCGGCTACACCTTC
-	TRBV10-3	TRBD2	TRBJ2-7	CAISEGLAVDDQYF	TGTGCCATCAGTGAGGGACTAGCGGTAGACGATCAGTACTTC
-	TRBV7-2	-	TRBJ2-1	CASSLEGVHEQFF	TGTGCCAGCAGCTTAGAAGGAGTTCATGAGCAGTTCTTC
many	TRBV7-9	TRBD1	TRBJ1-3	CASSSYMTGTGSDFVSTGNTIYF	TGTGCCAGCAGCTCCTACATGACCGGGACAGGGTCAGATTTCGTATCGACTGGAAACACCATATATTTT
-	TRBV6-2/TRBV6-3	-	TRBJ2-5	CAISQQGWRETQYF	TGTGCCATCAGCCAGCAGGGGTGGCGTGAGACCCAGTACTTC
-	TRBV6-5	-	TRBJ2-3	CASSLRCAYTQYF	TGTGCCAGCAGTTTACGGTGCGCATATACGCAGTATTTT
medium-sized	TRBV7-9	TRBD1	TRBJ2-7	CASTDRGPPYEQYF	TGTGCCAGCACCGACAGGGGTCCCCCCTACGAGCAGTACTTC
many	TRBV6-5	-	TRBJ2-1	CASSFSQGGDGAQFF	TGTGCCAGCAGTTTTTCACAGGGTGGGGACGGGGCGCAGTTCTTC
many	TRBV2	-	TRBJ2-5	CASRGKADQETQYF	TGTGCCAGCCGGGGCAAGGCAGACCAAGAGACCCAGTACTTC
once	TRBV11-2	-	TRBJ1-3	CASNQASGNTIYF	TGTGCCAGCAACCAGGCCTCTGGAAACACCATATATTTT
-	TRBV6-2/TRBV6-3	-	TRBJ2-7	CASSECQVGYEQYF	TGTGCCAGCAGTGAGTGCCAGGTGGGCTACGAGCAGTACTTC
-	TRBV30	-	TRBJ2-7	CACSLKTWGEQYF	TGTGCCTGTAGTCTGAAGACATGGGGCGAGCAGTACTTC
many	TRBV2	-	TRBJ2-1	CASSEEGVLEQFF	TGTGCCAGCAGTGAAGAGGGGGTGCTAGAGCAGTTCTTC
-	TRBV24-1	TRBD2	TRBJ2-1	CATSDSWTSAHNEQFF	TGTGCCACCAGTGATTCCTGGACTAGCGCCCACAATGAGCAATTCTTC
-	TRBV12-3/TRBV12-4	TRBD1	TRBJ2-7	CASIPGQVTYEQYF	TGTGCCAGCATCCCGGGACAGGTGACCTACGAGCAGTACTTC
many	TRBV5-4	-	TRBJ2-5	CASSLDSQMWETQYF	TGTGCCAGCAGCTTGGACAGTCAGATGTGGGAGACCCAGTACTTC
-	TRBV19	-	TRBJ1-1	CASSIGTGGNTEAFF	TGTGCCAGTAGTATCGGCACAGGCGGGAACACTGAAGCTTTCTTT
-	TRBV6-1	-	TRBJ1-2	CASRKDSSVGYTF	TGTGCCAGCAGGAAGGACAGCTCGGTCGGCTACACCTTC
once	TRBV12-3/TRBV12-4	TRBD2	TRBJ2-1	CASSFGGRTYNEQFF	TGTGCCAGCAGTTTTGGCGGGAGAACCTACAATGAGCAGTTCTTC
many	TRBV12-3/TRBV12-4	-	TRBJ2-5	CASSSGRESETQYF	TGTGCCAGCAGTTCCGGCCGGGAGAGCGAGACCCAGTACTTC
medium-sized	TRBV12-3/TRBV12-4	TRBD1	TRBJ2-7	CASSFGQGGYYEQYF	TGTGCCAGCAGTTTCGGACAGGGGGGATACTACGAGCAGTACTTC
-	TRBV11-2	-	TRBJ2-7	CAISRDKGEQYF	TGTGCCATCAGCCGGGACAAGGGCGAGCAGTACTTC
few	TRBV19	-	TRBJ1-1	CASSIEGLEAFF	TGTGCCAGTAGTATAGAAGGGCTTGAAGCTTTCTTT
many	TRBV5-1	-	TRBJ2-1	CASSLVAGSYNEQFF	TGCGCCAGCAGCTTGGTCGCGGGATCCTACAATGAGCAGTTCTTC
many	TRBV2	-	TRBJ2-3	CASSKTSVDTQYF	TGTGCCAGCAGCAAGACTAGTGTGGATACGCAGTATTTT
-	TRBV7-2	-	TRBJ2-2	CASNPGLGAGELFF	TGTGCCAGCAACCCGGGACTGGGTGCCGGGGAGCTGTTTTTT
many	TRBV3-1	-	TRBJ1-1	CASSQDGVNTEAFF	TGTGCCAGCAGCCAAGACGGCGTGAACACTGAAGCTTTCTTT
-	TRBV12-3/TRBV12-4	TRBD1	TRBJ2-7	CASRDRESYEQYF	TGTGCCAGCCGGGACAGGGAGTCCTACGAGCAGTACTTC
-	TRBV11-2	TRBD2	TRBJ2-1	CASSFYSGRGNEQFF	TGTGCCAGCAGCTTCTATAGCGGGAGGGGGAATGAGCAGTTCTTC
few	TRBV30	-	TRBJ1-6	CAWRGQSNNSPLHF	TGTGCCTGGAGGGGACAATCAAATAATTCACCCCTCCACTTT
-	TRBV2	TRBD2	TRBJ2-5	CASGVSGGQETRYF	TGTGCCAGCGGGGTTAGCGGGGGGCAAGAGACCCGGTACTTC
-	TRBV19	-	TRBJ1-1	CASSRPVQGNTEAFF	TGTGCCAGTAGTAGACCTGTACAGGGGAACACTGAAGCTTTCTTT
-	TRBV7-2	TRBD2	TRBJ2-7	CASSCLASGVTYEQYF	TGTGCCAGCAGCTGCCTGGCTAGCGGGGTTACCTACGAGCAGTACTTC
few	TRBV4-1	TRBD1	TRBJ2-7	CASSPRTGSYEQYF	TGCGCCAGCAGCCCCCGGACAGGGAGCTACGAGCAGTACTTC
-	TRBV11-2	-	TRBJ2-2	CASSLILVGTGELFF	TGTGCCAGCAGCTTGATATTAGTGGGGACCGGGGAGCTGTTTTTT
many	TRBV28	-	TRBJ2-5	CASNREETQYF	TGTGCCAGCAATCGGGAAGAGACCCAGTACTTC
many	TRBV27	TRBD2	TRBJ2-3	CASSSRLAGTDTQYF	TGTGCCAGCAGTTCTCGACTAGCGGGGACAGATACGCAGTATTTT
medium-sized	TRBV28	-	TRBJ1-2	CASSSPGLTYGYTF	TGTGCCAGCAGTTCACCGGGTCTAACTTATGGCTACACCTTC
medium-sized	TRBV11-2	-	TRBJ2-7	CASSFSGSDEQYF	TGTGCCAGCAGCTTTTCCGGGAGCGACGAGCAGTACTTC
many	TRBV9	TRBD1	TRBJ2-1	CASSAHMGDSDYNEQFF	TGTGCCAGCAGCGCCCACATGGGGGACAGCGACTACAATGAGCAGTTCTTC
many	TRBV11-2	-	TRBJ2-1	CASSPPPPGITYNEQFF	TGTGCCAGCAGCCCGCCCCCCCCCGGGATAACCTACAATGAGCAGTTCTTC
medium-sized	TRBV12-3/TRBV12-4	TRBD1	TRBJ2-7	CASRLTGVDEQYF	TGTGCCAGCAGACTGACAGGGGTGGACGAGCAGTACTTC
-	TRBV12-3/TRBV12-4	TRBD2	TRBJ2-2	CASTLGSGGARTGELFF	TGCGCCAGCACTTTGGGTAGCGGGGGGGCAAGGACCGGGGAGCTGTTTTTT
-	TRBV12-3/TRBV12-4	-	TRBJ1-1	CASSLQGLRTEAFF	TGTGCCAGCAGCCTACAGGGTCTGAGGACTGAAGCTTTCTTT
many	TRBV7-9	-	TRBJ2-3	CASSLGASDTQYF	TGTGCCAGCAGCTTAGGTGCTTCAGATACGCAGTATTTT
many	TRBV30	-	TRBJ2-6	CAWSVLSGANVLTF	TGTGCCTGGAGTGTCCTCTCTGGGGCCAACGTCCTGACTTTC
-	TRBV7-9	-	TRBJ2-7	CASSLALGGPYEQYF	TGTGCCAGCAGCTTAGCATTAGGCGGCCCCTACGAGCAGTACTTC
medium-sized	TRBV6-5	-	TRBJ2-7	CASSYAVGGTLYEQYF	TGTGCCAGCAGTTATGCTGTGGGGGGCACTCTTTACGAGCAGTACTTC
-	TRBV28	-	TRBJ2-7	CASTSGVGYEQYF	TGTGCCAGCACTTCGGGAGTGGGGTACGAGCAGTACTTC
many	TRBV20-1	-	TRBJ2-7	CSARDRRRHYEQYF	TGCAGTGCTAGAGACCGACGGAGGCACTACGAGCAGTACTTC
many	TRBV3-1	TRBD2	TRBJ2-1	CASSFVGLAVGNEQFF	TGTGCCAGCAGCTTCGTTGGGCTAGCGGTGGGCAATGAGCAGTTCTTC
many	TRBV15	-	TRBJ2-2	CATSPGEGRAGELFF	TGTGCCACCAGCCCAGGGGAGGGAAGGGCCGGGGAGCTGTTTTTT
-	TRBV6-1	TRBD1	TRBJ1-2	CASSVLTGDNGYTF	TGTGCCAGCAGTGTATTAACAGGGGATAATGGCTACACCTTC
once	TRBV2	TRBD2	TRBJ2-7	CASRGLGRVEQYF	TGTGCCAGCAGGGGACTAGGGAGGGTCGAGCAGTACTTC
-	TRBV5-1	-	TRBJ2-7	CASSVEGGHEQYF	TGCGCCAGCAGCGTAGAGGGGGGCCACGAGCAGTACTTC
-	TRBV7-9	-	TRBJ1-3	CASSPMVAGSTIYF	TGTGCCAGCAGCCCCATGGTCGCTGGAAGCACCATATATTTT
many	TRBV19	TRBD1	TRBJ1-6	CASSIVWQGDAPLHF	TGTGCCAGTAGTATAGTGTGGCAGGGGGATGCACCCCTCCACTTT